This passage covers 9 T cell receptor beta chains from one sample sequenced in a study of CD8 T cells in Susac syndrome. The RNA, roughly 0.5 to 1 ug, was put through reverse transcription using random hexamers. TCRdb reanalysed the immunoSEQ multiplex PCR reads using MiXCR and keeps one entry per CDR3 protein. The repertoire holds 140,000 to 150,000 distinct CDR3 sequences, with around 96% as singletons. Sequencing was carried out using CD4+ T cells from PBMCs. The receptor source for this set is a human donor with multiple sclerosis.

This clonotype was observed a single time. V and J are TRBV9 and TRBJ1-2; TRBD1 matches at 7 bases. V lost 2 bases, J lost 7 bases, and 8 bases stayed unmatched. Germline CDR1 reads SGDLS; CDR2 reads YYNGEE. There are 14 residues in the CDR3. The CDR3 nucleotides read TGTGCCAGCAGCGTCGGCGACAGGGTAGTTGGCTACACCTTC. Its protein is CASSVGDRVVGYTF.

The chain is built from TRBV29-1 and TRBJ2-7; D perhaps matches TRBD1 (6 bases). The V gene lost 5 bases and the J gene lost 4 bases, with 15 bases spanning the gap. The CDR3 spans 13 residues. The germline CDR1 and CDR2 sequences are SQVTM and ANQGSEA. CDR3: CSVSQGPLYEQYF. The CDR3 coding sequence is TGCAGCGTTTCACAGGGTCCCCTTTACGAGCAGTACTTC.

CDR3 amino acids: CASSWETGRRDTEAFF. The CDR3 DNA follows: TGTGCCAGCAGTTGGGAGACAGGGAGACGGGACACTGAAGCTTTCTTT. The chain joins TRBV27 to TRBJ1-1; 7 bases line up with TRBD1. This CDR3 contains 16 residues. CDR1 is MNHEY and CDR2 is SMNVEV in the germline V gene (reference sequence). After removal of 4 bases from V and 3 bases from J, the junction contained 11 bases not matched to a gene.

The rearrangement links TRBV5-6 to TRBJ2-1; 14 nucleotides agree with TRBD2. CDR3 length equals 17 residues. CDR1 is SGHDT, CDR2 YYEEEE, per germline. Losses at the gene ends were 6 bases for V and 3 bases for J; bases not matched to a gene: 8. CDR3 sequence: CASTLTSGGAFYNEQFF. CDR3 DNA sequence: TGTGCCAGCACGCTGACTAGCGGGGGGGCCTTCTACAATGAGCAGTTCTTC.

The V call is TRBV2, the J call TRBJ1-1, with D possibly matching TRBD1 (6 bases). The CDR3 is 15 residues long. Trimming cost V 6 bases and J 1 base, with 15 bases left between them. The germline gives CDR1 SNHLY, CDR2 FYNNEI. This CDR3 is CASRTRQAWNTEAFF. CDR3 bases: TGTGCCAGCAGAACGCGACAGGCCTGGAACACTGAAGCTTTCTTT.

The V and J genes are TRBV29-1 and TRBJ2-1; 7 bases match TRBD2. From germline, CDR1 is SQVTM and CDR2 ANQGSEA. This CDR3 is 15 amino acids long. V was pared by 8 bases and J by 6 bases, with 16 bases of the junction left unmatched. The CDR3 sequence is CSFQGLDLAFNEQFF. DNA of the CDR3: TGCAGCTTCCAAGGACTAGACTTGGCCTTCAATGAGCAGTTCTTC.

CDR3 DNA: TGCGCCAGCAGCCAAGAAGCGGGAGGGCGGTACTTC. It specifies CASSQEAGGRYF. V is TRBV4-1 and J is TRBJ2-7; 10 positions agree with TRBD2. The V and J ends lost 0 bases and 12 bases, in that order; junction bases with no gene match: 2. Germline V gene sequence: CDR1 MGHRA, CDR2 YSYEKL. The length of the CDR3 is 12 residues.

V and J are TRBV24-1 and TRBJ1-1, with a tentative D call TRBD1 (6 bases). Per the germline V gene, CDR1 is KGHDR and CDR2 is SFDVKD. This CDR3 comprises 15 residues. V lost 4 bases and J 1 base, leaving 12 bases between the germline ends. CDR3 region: CATSEAGTPNTEAFF. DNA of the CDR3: TGTGCCACCAGTGAAGCCGGGACACCGAACACTGAAGCTTTCTTT.

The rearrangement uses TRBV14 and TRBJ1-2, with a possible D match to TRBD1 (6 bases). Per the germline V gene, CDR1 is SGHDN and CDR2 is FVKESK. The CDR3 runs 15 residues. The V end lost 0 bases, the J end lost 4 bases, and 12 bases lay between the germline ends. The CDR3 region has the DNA TGTGCCAGCAGCCAAGATCTGGACAGCTTCTATGGCTACACCTTC. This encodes CASSQDLDSFYGYTF.